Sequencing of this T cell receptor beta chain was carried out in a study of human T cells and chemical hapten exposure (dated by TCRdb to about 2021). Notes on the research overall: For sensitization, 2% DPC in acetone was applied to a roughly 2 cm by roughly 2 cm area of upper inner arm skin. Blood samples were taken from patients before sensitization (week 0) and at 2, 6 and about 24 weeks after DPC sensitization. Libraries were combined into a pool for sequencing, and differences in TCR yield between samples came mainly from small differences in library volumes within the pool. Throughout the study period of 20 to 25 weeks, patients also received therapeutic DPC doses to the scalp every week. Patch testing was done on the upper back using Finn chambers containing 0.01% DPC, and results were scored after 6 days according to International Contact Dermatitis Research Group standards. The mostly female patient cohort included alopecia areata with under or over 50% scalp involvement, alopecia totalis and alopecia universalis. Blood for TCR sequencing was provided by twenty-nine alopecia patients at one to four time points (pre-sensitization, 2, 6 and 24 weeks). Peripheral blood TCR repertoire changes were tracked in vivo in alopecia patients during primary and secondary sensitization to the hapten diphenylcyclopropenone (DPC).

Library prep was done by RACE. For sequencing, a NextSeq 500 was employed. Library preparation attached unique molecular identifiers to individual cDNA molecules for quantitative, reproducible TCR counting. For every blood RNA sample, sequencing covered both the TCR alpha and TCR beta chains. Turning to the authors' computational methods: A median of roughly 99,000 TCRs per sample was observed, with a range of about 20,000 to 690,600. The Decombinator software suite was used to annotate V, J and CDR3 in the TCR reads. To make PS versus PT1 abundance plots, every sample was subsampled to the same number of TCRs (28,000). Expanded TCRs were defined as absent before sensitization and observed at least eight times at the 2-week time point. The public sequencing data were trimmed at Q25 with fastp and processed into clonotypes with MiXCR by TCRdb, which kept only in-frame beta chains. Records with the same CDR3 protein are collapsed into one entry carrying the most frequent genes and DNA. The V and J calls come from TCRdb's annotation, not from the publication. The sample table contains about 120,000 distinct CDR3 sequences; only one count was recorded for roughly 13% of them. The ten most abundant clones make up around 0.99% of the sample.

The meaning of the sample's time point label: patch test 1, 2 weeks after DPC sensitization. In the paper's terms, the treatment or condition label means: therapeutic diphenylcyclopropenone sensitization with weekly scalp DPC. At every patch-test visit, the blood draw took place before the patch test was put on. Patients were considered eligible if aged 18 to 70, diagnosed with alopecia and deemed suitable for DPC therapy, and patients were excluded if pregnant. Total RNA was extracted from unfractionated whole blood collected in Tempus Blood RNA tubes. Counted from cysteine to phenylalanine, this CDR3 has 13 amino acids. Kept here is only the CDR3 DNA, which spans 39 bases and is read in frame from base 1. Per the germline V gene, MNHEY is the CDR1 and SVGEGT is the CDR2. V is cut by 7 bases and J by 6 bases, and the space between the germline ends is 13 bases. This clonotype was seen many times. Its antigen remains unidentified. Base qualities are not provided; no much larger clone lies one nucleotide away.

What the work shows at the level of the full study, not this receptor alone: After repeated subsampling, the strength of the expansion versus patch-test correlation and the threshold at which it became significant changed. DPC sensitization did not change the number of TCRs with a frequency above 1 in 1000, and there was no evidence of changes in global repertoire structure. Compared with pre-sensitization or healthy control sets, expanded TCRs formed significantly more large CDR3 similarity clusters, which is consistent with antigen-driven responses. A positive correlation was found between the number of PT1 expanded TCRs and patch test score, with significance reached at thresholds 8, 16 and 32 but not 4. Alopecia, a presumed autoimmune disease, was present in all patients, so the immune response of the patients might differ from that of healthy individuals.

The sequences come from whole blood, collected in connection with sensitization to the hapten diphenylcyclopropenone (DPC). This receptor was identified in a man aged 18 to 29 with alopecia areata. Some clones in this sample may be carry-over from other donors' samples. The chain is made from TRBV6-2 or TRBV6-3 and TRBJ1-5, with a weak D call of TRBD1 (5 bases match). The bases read TGTGCCAGCACCATACGGGGGTCTCAGCCCCAGCATTTT. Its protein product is CASTIRGSQPQHF.